This T cell receptor (beta chain) was sequenced in a study of metastatic and nonmetastatic thyroid tumors. Study-level background: Repertoires of blood and of tissue (tumor or nodule) from malignant and benign thyroid patients were compared. General study points: Benign nodules reportedly had significantly lower TCR beta diversity than malignant thyroid tumors in blood and tumor.

Methods used by the authors: A classifier for distant metastasis in papillary thyroid cancer was constructed using CDR3 differences observed across clinicopathological groups. Through MiXCR, TCRdb re-clonotyped the PCR reads. These V and J calls derive from TCRdb rather than the authors' analysis. The sample carries under 45,000 clones, around 17% recorded once. V lost 0 bases and J lost 4; bases outside the gene matches: 5. The CDR3 covers 16 residues. Germline CDR1 DFQATT, CDR2 SNEGSKA (reference sequence). This clone was observed at least ten times. The antigen is not known. Thyroid surgery took place with no prior treatment in any patient.

Material for sequencing was tumor tissue. J is TRBJ2-3 and V is TRBV20-1, with 12 bases lining up with TRBD2. The origin of this receptor is a female donor with papillary thyroid cancer or a benign thyroid nodule (not recorded which). Some clones in this sample may be carry-over from other donors' samples. CDR3 amino acids: CSARDLSSGRADTQYF. CDR3 bases: TGCAGTGCTAGAGATCTTTCTAGCGGGAGGGCAGATACGCAGTATTTT.